The present TCR beta chain was sequenced within a study of regulatory T cells in long-lasting Graves disease. Stated time point: newly diagnosed GD, antithyroid drugs for less than 3 months. Making the TCR library involved RNA that had been extracted from PBMCs. This clonotype was recorded a few times. To make TCR beta libraries, researchers used iRepertoire HTBI primers and Arm-PCR of CDR3 regions. MiXCR, run by TCRdb on the multiplex PCR reads, gives a single entry per CDR3 protein. The sample lists hundreds of thousands of distinct CDR3 sequences, around 16% occurring once. This CDR3 contains 13 residues. V lost 1 base, J lost 11 bases, and 14 bases lay in between. Germline CDR1 SGHDN, CDR2 FVKESK. The sample was also linked to a second study, of T cells in Graves' hyperthyroidism and ophthalmopathy. That study reports: With a median lead of around 6.7 months before onset, the model predicted ophthalmopathy.

This clonotype originated in a man between 18 and 29 years old with Graves disease. Sequencing used peripheral blood mononuclear cells (PBMCs), obtained at new diagnosis, from a patient treated with antithyroid drugs. This rearrangement joins TRBV14 to TRBJ1-1, with D perhaps matching TRBD1 (5 bases). The DNA for the CDR3 is TGTGCCAGCAGCCAAGGACGGAGCCCAGGGGCTTTCTTT. It encodes CASSQGRSPGAFF.